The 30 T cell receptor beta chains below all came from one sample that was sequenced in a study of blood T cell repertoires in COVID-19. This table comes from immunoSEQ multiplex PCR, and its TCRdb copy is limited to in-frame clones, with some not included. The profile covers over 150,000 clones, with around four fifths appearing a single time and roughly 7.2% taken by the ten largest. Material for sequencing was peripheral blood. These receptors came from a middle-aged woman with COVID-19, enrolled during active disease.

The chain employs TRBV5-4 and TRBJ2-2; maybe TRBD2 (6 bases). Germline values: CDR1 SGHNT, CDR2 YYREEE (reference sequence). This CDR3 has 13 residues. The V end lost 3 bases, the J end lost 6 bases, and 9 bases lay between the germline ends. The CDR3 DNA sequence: TGTGCCAGCAGCTATGGGGGGTCCGGGGAGCTGTTTTTT. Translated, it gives CASSYGGSGELFF. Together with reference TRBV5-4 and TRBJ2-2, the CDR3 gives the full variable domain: ETGVTQSPTHLIKTRGQQVTLRCSSQSGHNTVSWYQQALGQGPQFIFQYYREEENGRGNFPPRFSGLQFPNYSSELNVNALELDDSALYLCASSYGGSGELFFGEGSRLTVL.

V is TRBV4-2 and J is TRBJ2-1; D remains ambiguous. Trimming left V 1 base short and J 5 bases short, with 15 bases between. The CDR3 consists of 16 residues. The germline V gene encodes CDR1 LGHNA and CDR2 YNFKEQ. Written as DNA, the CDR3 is TGTGCCAGCAGCCAAGGAGTGAGGCAGCCCCACAATGAGCAGTTCTTC. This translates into CASSQGVRQPHNEQFF.

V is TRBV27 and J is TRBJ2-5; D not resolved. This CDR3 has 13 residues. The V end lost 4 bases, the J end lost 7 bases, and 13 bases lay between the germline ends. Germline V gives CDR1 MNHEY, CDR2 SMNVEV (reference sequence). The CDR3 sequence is CASSSGLIGTQYF. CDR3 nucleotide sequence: TGTGCCAGCAGTTCAGGTCTCATCGGGACCCAGTACTTC.

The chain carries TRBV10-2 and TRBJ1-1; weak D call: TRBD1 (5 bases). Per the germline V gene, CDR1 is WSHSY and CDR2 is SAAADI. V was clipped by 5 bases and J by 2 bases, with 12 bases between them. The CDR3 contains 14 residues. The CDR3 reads CASSKRDGNTEAFF. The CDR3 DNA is TGCGCCAGCAGTAAGCGGGACGGTAACACTGAAGCTTTCTTT.

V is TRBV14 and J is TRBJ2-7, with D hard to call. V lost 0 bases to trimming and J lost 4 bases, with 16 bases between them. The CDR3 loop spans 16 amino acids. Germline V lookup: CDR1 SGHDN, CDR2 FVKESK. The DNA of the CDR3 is TGTGCCAGCAGCCAAGAAAGCGCTAACCCCTTTTACGAGCAGTACTTC. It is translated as CASSQESANPFYEQYF.

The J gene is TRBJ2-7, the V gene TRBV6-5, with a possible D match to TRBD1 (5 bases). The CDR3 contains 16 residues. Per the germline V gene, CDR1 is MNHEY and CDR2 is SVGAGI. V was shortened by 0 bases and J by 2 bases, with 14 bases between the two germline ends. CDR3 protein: CASSYSTDKLTYEQYF. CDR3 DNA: TGTGCCAGCAGTTACTCGACAGACAAGTTAACCTACGAGCAGTACTTC.

The DNA of the CDR3 is TGTGCCAGCAGCGAGCTATTACAGGGTGGTGGAAACACCATATATTTT. Residues: CASSELLQGGGNTIYF. The chain links TRBV2 to TRBJ1-3; D perhaps matches TRBD1 (6 bases). This CDR3 region has 16 residues. V lost 6 bases and J 3 bases, leaving 18 bases between the germline ends. Germline V CDR1 and CDR2: SNHLY, FYNNEI.

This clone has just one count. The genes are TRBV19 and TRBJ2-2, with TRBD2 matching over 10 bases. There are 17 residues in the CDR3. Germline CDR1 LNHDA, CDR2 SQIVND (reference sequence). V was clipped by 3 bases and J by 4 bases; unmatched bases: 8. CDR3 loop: CASSMKRLAGGTGELFF. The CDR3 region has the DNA TGTGCCAGTAGTATGAAGCGACTAGCGGGTGGCACCGGGGAGCTGTTTTTT.

CDR3 nucleotides: TGTGCCAGCAGCCGCGTTACAGGGGGCCTTAACTATGGCTACACCTTC. Residues: CASSRVTGGLNYGYTF. The J gene is TRBJ1-2, the V gene TRBV7-9; 9 bases match TRBD1. This CDR3 spans 16 amino acids. After removal of 5 bases from V and 1 base from J, the junction contained 8 bases not matched to a gene. Germline CDR1 SEHNR, CDR2 FQNEAQ (reference sequence). Combining the CDR3 with reference TRBV7-9 and TRBJ1-2 gives the whole variable domain DTGVSQNPRHKITKRGQNVTFRCDPISEHNRLYWYRQTLGQGPEFLTYFQNEAQLEKSRLLSDRFSAERPKGSFSTLEIQRTEQGDSAMYLCASSRVTGGLNYGYTFGSGTRLTVV.

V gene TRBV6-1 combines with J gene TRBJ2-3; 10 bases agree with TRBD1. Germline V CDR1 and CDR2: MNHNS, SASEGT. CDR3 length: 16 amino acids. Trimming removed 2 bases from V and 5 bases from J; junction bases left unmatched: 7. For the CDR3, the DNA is TGTGCCAGCAGTGAATCGTTGACAGGGGGCCTAGATACGCAGTATTTT. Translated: CASSESLTGGLDTQYF.

DNA of the CDR3: TGTGCCAGCAGCCTCGGGACTAGCGGGAACAATGAGCAGTTCTTC. Translated, it gives CASSLGTSGNNEQFF. This rearrangement joins TRBV6-5 to TRBJ2-1, with 13 bases that match TRBD2. Germline values: CDR1 MNHEY, CDR2 SVGAGI. V dropped 6 bases and J dropped 5; count of bases not matched to a gene: 4. This CDR3 contains 15 residues.

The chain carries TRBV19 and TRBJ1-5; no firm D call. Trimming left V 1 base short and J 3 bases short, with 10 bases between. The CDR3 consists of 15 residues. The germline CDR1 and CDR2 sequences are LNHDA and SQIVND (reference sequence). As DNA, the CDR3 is TGTGCCAGTAGTATAGTCGAGTATATCAATCAGCCCCAGCATTTT. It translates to CASSIVEYINQPQHF.

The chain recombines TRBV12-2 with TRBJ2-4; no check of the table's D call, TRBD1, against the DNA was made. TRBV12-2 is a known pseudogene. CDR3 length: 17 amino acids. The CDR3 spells CASRFGNRDKAKNIQYF. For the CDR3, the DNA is TGTGCAAGTCGCTTCGGCAACAGGGATAAAGCCAAAAACATTCAGTACTTC.

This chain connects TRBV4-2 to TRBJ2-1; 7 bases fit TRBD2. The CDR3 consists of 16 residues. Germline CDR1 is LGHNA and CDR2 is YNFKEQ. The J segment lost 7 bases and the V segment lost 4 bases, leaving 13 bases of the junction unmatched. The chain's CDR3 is CASSPRVREAGNEQFF. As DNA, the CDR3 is TGTGCCAGCAGCCCTCGGGTACGGGAGGCAGGGAATGAGCAGTTCTTC.

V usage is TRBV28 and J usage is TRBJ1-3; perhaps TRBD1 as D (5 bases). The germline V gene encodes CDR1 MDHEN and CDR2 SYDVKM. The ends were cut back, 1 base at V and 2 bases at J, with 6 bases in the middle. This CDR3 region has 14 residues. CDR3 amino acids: CASSLSGAGNTIYF. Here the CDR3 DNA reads TGTGCCAGCAGTTTATCGGGGGCTGGAAACACCATATATTTT.

This chain's CDR3 is CASSEAAGHGANVLTF. For the CDR3, the DNA is TGTGCCAGCAGTGAAGCGGCAGGGCACGGGGCCAACGTCCTGACTTTC. The V call is TRBV6-1, the J call TRBJ2-6; D might be TRBD1 (5 bases). The length of the CDR3 is 16 residues. V shed 0 bases and J shed 4 bases, with 10 bases lying between them. Germline values: CDR1 MNHNS, CDR2 SASEGT.

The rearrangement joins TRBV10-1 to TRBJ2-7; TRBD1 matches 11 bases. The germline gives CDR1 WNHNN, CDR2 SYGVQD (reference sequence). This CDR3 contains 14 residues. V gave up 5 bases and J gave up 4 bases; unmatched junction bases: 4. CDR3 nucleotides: TGCGCCAGCAGTCCCGGGACAGGGGGGTACGAGCAGTACTTC. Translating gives CASSPGTGGYEQYF.

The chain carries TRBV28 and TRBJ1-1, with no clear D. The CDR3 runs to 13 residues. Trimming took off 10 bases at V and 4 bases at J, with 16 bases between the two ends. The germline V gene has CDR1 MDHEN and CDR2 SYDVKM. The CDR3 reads CAISMRVGTEAFF. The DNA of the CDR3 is TGTGCCATCTCAATGAGGGTGGGCACTGAAGCTTTCTTT.

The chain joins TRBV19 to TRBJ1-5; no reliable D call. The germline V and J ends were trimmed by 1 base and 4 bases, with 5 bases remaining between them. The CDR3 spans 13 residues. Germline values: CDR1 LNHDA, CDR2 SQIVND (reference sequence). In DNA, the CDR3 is TGTGCCAGTAGTATAGGTCCGAATCAGCCCCAGCATTTT. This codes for CASSIGPNQPQHF.

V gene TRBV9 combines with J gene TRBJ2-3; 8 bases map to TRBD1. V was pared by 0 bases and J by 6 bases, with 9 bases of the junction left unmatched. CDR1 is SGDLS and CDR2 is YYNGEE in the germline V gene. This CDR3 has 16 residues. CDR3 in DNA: TGTGCCAGCAGCGTAGACGAGGACAGGGTGGTTGATACGCAGTATTTT. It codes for CASSVDEDRVVDTQYF.

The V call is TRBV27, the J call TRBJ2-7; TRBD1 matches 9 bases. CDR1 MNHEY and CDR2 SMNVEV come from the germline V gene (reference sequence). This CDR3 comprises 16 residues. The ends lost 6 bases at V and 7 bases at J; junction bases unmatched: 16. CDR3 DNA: TGTGCCAGCAGCCTGGGACAGGGTTTTCCTTCCAGGGAGCAGTACTTC. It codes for CASSLGQGFPSREQYF.

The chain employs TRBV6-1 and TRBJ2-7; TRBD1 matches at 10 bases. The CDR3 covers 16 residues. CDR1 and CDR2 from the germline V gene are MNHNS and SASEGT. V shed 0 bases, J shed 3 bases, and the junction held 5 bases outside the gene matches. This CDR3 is CASSEAGTGAVYEQYF. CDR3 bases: TGTGCCAGCAGTGAAGCAGGGACAGGGGCTGTCTACGAGCAGTACTTC.

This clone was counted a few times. The CDR3 protein is CAIGWSRRINYGYTF. The CDR3 region has the DNA TGTGCCATCGGATGGAGTAGGAGAATCAACTATGGCTACACCTTC. V and J are TRBV10-3 and TRBJ1-2; D call uncertain. The CDR3 has 15 residues. Trimming removed 8 bases from V and 2 bases from J, with 18 bases in between. Germline V gene sequence: CDR1 ENHRY, CDR2 SYGVKD.

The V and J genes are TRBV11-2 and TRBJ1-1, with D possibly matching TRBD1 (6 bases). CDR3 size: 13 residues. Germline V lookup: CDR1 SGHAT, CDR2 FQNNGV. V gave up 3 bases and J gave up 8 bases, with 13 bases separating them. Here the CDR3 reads CASSFIAGAEAFF. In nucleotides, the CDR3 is TGTGCCAGCAGCTTTATTGCAGGGGCGGAAGCTTTCTTT.

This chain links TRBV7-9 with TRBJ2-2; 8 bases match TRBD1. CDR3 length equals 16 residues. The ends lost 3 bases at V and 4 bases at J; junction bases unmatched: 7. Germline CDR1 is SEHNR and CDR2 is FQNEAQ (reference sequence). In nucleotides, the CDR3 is TGTGCCAGCAGCTTTGGGCAGGGGGCAGTCACCGGGGAGCTGTTTTTT. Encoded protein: CASSFGQGAVTGELFF.

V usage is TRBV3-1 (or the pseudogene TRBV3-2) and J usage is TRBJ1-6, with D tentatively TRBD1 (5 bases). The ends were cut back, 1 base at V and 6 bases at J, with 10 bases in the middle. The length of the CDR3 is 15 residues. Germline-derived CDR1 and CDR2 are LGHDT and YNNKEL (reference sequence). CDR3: CASSQGWGGNSPLHF. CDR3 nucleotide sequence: TGTGCCAGCAGCCAAGGGTGGGGGGGTAATTCACCCCTCCACTTT.

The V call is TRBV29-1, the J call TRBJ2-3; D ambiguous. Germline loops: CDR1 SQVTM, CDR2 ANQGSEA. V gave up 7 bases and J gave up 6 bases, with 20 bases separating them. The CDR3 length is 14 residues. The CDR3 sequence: CSGLDRPVSDTQYF. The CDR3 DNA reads TGCAGCGGCCTCGATCGCCCAGTATCCGATACGCAGTATTTT.

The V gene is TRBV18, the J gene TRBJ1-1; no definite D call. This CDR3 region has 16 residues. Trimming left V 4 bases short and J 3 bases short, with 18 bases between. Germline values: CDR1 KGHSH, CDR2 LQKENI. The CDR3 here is CASSRQAGLLYTEAFF. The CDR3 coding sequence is TGTGCCAGCTCACGACAAGCGGGTTTACTGTACACTGAAGCTTTCTTT.

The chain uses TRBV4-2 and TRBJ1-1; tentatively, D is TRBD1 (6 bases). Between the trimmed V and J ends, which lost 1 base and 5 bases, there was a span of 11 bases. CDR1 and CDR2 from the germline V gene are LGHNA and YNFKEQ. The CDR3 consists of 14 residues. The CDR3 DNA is TGTGCCAGCAGCCAAGGGACAGAGATTACTGAAGCTTTCTTT. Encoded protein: CASSQGTEITEAFF.

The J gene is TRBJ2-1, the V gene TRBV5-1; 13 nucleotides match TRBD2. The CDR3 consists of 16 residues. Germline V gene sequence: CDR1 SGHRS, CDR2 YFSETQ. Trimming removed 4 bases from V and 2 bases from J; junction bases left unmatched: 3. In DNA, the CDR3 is TGCGCCAGCAGCCGCACTAGCGGGGGGGCCTACAATGAGCAGTTCTTC. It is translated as CASSRTSGGAYNEQFF. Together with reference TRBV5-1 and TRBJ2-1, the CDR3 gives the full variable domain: KAGVTQTPRYLIKTRGQQVTLSCSPISGHRSVSWYQQTPGQGLQFLFEYFSETQRNKGNFPGRFSGRQFSNSRSEMNVSTLELGDSALYLCASSRTSGGAYNEQFFGPGTRLTVL.